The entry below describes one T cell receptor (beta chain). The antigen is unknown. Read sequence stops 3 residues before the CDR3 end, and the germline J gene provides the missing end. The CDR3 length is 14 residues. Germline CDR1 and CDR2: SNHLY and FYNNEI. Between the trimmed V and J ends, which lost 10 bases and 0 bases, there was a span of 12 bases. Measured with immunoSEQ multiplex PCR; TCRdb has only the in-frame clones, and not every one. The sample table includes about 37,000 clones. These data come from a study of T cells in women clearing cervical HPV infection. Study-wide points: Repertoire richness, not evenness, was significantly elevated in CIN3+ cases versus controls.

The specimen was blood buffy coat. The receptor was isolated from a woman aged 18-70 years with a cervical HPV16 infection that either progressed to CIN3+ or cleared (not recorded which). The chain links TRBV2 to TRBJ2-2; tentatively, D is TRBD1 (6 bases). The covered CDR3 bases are TGTGCCATCCAGGACAGCGCGAACACCGGGGAG. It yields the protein CAIQDSANTGE. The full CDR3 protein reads CAIQDSANTGELFF.